This TCR beta chain comes out of a study of shared clonotypes between healthy human individuals. Study outcomes and limitations: All-four-donor shared clonotypes had higher generation probabilities than non-shared clonotypes did.

V was clipped by 1 base and J by 0 bases; unmatched bases: 7. Germline V gives CDR1 LNHDA, CDR2 SQIVND (reference sequence). The CDR3 loop spans 18 amino acids. Deep-level settings were used for running the assay. The authors loaded roughly 200 ng DNA, around 30,000 T cell genomes, into sorted-subset replicate PCRs. TCRdb's table, derived via immunoSEQ multiplex PCR, lists solely in-frame clones and lacks some. Of about 2 million clones listed, about 95% are singletons. Naive CD8 cells were CD45RO-negative, positively selected for CCR7, excluding terminally differentiated effector memory CD45RA+ cells. On this clone: Its antigen is not identified.

This receptor was obtained from a man aged 18 to 30 in good health. What was sequenced was naive CD8+ T cells sorted from blood. The gene calls are TRBV19 and TRBJ2-5, with 11 bases that match TRBD2. CDR3: CASSIGSLSGRDQETQYF. The CDR3 nucleotides are TGTGCCAGTAGTATAGGTTCCCTTAGCGGGAGGGACCAAGAGACCCAGTACTTC.